These 32 T cell receptor beta chains came from one sample sequenced in a study of low-dose radiotherapy and immunotherapy resistance in tumors. Stated time point: before trial treatment. TRAV- and TRBV-specific primers primed first-strand cDNA, covering alpha and beta chains. The authors ran 20 PCR cycles to amplify TCRs with a constant-region primer and V-primer adapter. TCRdb reprocessed the reads with MiXCR, giving one entry per CDR3 protein. The data hold 64,000 or so distinct CDR3 sequences, with more than 20% observed a single time. The sample here was PBMCs, taken before treatment. The receptors shown here come from a male donor with rectosigmoid adenocarcinoma.

This clonotype was found once. A far larger clone is one nucleotide away, so this likely arose from a read error. The V call is TRBV9, the J call TRBJ2-7; tentative D call: TRBD1 (6 bases). The CDR3 length is 13 residues. V was pared by 7 bases and J by 7 bases, with 18 bases between. The germline V gene has CDR1 SGDLS and CDR2 YYNGEE. CDR3 residues: CASGVQGSDEQYF. CDR3 nucleotide sequence: TGTGCCAGCGGAGTACAGGGTAGCGATGAGCAGTACTTC.

The genes are TRBV28 and TRBJ2-1, with no clear D. The CDR3 is made up of 14 amino acids. From germline, CDR1 is MDHEN and CDR2 SYDVKM. V was trimmed by 3 bases and J by 6 bases, leaving 12 bases between them. This CDR3 reads CASSFFSSGNEQFF. CDR3 nucleotide sequence: TGTGCCAGCAGTTTTTTTAGCTCCGGCAATGAGCAGTTCTTC.

CDR3 in DNA: TGTGCCATCAGGACACAGGGGCGCGGGACTGAAGCTTTCTTT. This gives the protein CAIRTQGRGTEAFF. The gene calls are TRBV6-1 and TRBJ1-1; 7 bases fit TRBD1. The CDR3 sequence is 14 residues long. The V gene end was trimmed by 10 bases and the J gene end by 5 bases; junction bases not matched to a gene: 13. Germline CDR1 is MNHNS and CDR2 is SASEGT.

This clonotype was recorded many times. The chain couples TRBV12-3 or TRBV12-4 to TRBJ2-7; no reliable D call. V gave up 4 bases and J gave up 3 bases, with 10 bases separating them. The CDR3 is made up of 13 amino acids. The CDR3 region is CASSSQSSYEQYF. For the CDR3, the DNA is TGTGCCAGCAGTTCACAAAGTAGCTACGAGCAGTACTTC.

At least ten counts were recorded for this clonotype. The chain combines TRBV11-3 with TRBJ2-3; TRBD1 is a possible D gene (7 bases). From germline, CDR1 is SGHNT and CDR2 YENEEA. Deletions cut 0 bases from V and 5 bases from J, with 21 bases between. The CDR3 consists of 18 residues. The CDR3 loop is CASSLDQGGSGVQDTQYF. CDR3 DNA: TGTGCCAGCAGCTTAGATCAGGGGGGTAGCGGCGTCCAAGATACGCAGTATTTT.

This clonotype occurred many times. CDR3 in DNA: TGTGCCAGCAGCGTCCAGGGCTCTGGGGCCAACGTCCTGACTTTC. Protein product: CASSVQGSGANVLTF. V is TRBV9 and J is TRBJ2-6; a weak D match, TRBD1 (5 bases). V lost 2 bases, J lost 0 bases, and 6 bases lay in between. The CDR3 has 15 residues. Per germline, CDR1 SGDLS and CDR2 YYNGEE.

The sample holds many counts of this clonotype. Written as DNA, the CDR3 is TGTGCCAGCAGTGGCGGACAGGGGAGGGGAGCTTTCTTT. As protein: CASSGGQGRGAFF. The gene calls are TRBV6-1 and TRBJ1-1; 9 bases map to TRBD1. V was clipped by 4 bases and J by 10 bases; unmatched bases: 7. This CDR3 has 13 amino acids. Looked up from germline, CDR1 is MNHNS and CDR2 is SASEGT.

This clonotype has ten or more counts. The V call is TRBV4-1, the J call TRBJ2-2; 9 bases map to TRBD1. The CDR3 has 16 residues. J gave up 7 bases and V 3 bases, and 9 bases lay outside the gene matches. Germline values: CDR1 MGHRA, CDR2 YSYEKL. DNA of the CDR3: TGCGCCAGCAGCCAGTGGGGACAGGGACTCGGCGGGGAGCTGTTTTTT. This codes for CASSQWGQGLGGELFF.

The chain joins TRBV6-2 or TRBV6-3 to TRBJ1-6, with D uncertain. The germline V gene has CDR1 MNHEY and CDR2 SVGEGT. The V gene lost 0 bases and the J gene lost 4 bases, with 7 bases spanning the gap. CDR3 length: 15 amino acids. In DNA, the CDR3 is TGTGCCAGCAGTTACTCGACGAGTTATAATTCACCCCTCCACTTT. As protein: CASSYSTSYNSPLHF.

This clonotype was detected ten times or more. This chain joins TRBV29-1 and TRBJ2-1; TRBD1 or TRBD2 may be the D gene (5 bases each). The CDR3 runs 16 residues. Germline V gene data show CDR1 as SQVTM and CDR2 as ANQGSEA. V was shortened by 1 base and J by 1 base, with 14 bases between the two germline ends. Here the CDR3 reads CSVEGGKETSYNEQFF. The CDR3 coding sequence is TGCAGCGTTGAAGGGGGGAAGGAGACTTCCTACAATGAGCAGTTCTTC.

The table lists this clonotype with many counts. The chain recombines TRBV5-8 with TRBJ2-5; D is undetermined. V lost 0 bases and J 2 bases, leaving 11 bases between the germline ends. Germline values: CDR1 SGHTS, CDR2 YDEGEE. The CDR3 length is 15 residues. Here the CDR3 DNA reads TGTGCCAGCAGCTTGGGGGGTACCATGCAAGAGACCCAGTACTTC. This sequence encodes CASSLGGTMQETQYF.

The chain combines TRBV28 with TRBJ1-6; the D is unclear. The CDR3 totals 13 residues. The V end was cut by 7 bases, the J end by 8 bases, with 12 bases between. CDR1 and CDR2 (germline): MDHEN, SYDVKM. For the CDR3, the DNA is TGTGCCAGCACAGCCGCCGGGGATTCACCCCTCCACTTT. Its translation: CASTAAGDSPLHF. Drawing the rest from reference TRBV28 and TRBJ1-6, the complete variable domain is DVKVTQSSRYLVKRTGEKVFLECVQDMDHENMFWYRQDPGLGLRLIYFSYDVKMKEKGDIPEGYSVSREKKERFSLILESASTNQTSMYLCASTAAGDSPLHFGNGTRLTVT.

V and J are TRBV27 and TRBJ2-7; TRBD2 matches at 7 bases. V gave up 8 bases and J gave up 2 bases; unmatched junction bases: 12. CDR3 length equals 15 residues. Germline values: CDR1 MNHEY, CDR2 SMNVEV (reference sequence). The CDR3 protein is CASAPREAGTYEQYF. In DNA form, the CDR3 reads TGTGCCAGCGCCCCCCGGGAGGCAGGTACCTACGAGCAGTACTTC.

This clonotype was recorded at least ten times. The J gene is TRBJ2-7, the V gene TRBV2; TRBD2 aligns across 10 bases. The germline CDR1 and CDR2 sequences are SNHLY and FYNNEI. V lost 11 bases and J lost 1; bases outside the gene matches: 17. The CDR3 consists of 17 residues. The CDR3 is CAAAGTSEGPKSYEQYF. The CDR3 DNA sequence: TGTGCCGCAGCAGGGACTAGCGAGGGTCCTAAGTCCTACGAGCAGTACTTC.

Ten or more counts support this clonotype. J is TRBJ1-2 and V is TRBV6-2 or TRBV6-3, with D unclear. CDR3 length equals 16 residues. V gave up 6 bases and J gave up 3 bases, with 20 bases separating them. CDR1 and CDR2 (germline): MNHEY, SVGEGT. CDR3 residues: CASSSSLGLGDYGYTF. CDR3 nucleotides: TGTGCCAGCAGCTCCTCTTTGGGATTGGGAGACTATGGCTACACCTTC.

This clonotype has at least ten counts. The chain employs TRBV12-3 or TRBV12-4 and TRBJ1-5, with TRBD1 as a possible D gene (6 bases). The CDR3 contains 14 residues. The V end lost 4 bases, the J end lost 6 bases, and 13 bases lay between the germline ends. The CDR3 is CASSSTSTGQPQHF. DNA of the CDR3: TGTGCCAGCAGTTCCACCTCGACAGGTCAGCCCCAGCATTTT.

There are many counts of this clonotype. This chain uses TRBV5-1 with TRBJ2-1; perhaps TRBD1 as D (6 bases). V gave up 4 bases and J gave up 5 bases, with 16 bases separating them. The germline V gene has CDR1 SGHRS and CDR2 YFSETQ. The CDR3 sequence is 15 residues long. The CDR3 nucleotides are TGCGCCAGCAGCAGAACAGGGTCTCGCGACAATGAGCAGTTCTTC. Its protein product is CASSRTGSRDNEQFF.

Many counts were recorded for this clonotype. This chain uses TRBV29-1 with TRBJ1-1; 7 nucleotides agree with TRBD1. The CDR3 extends over 15 amino acids. V was clipped by 2 bases and J by 1 base; unmatched bases: 7. Germline CDR1 reads SQVTM; CDR2 reads ANQGSEA. CDR3 DNA: TGCAGCGTTGAATACGGGGCAGGGGGGAACACTGAAGCTTTCTTT. Protein product: CSVEYGAGGNTEAFF. Using reference TRBV29-1 and TRBJ1-1 for the parts outside the CDR3, the full variable domain is SAVISQKPSRDICQRGTSLTIQCQVDSQVTMMFWYRQQPGQSLTLIATANQGSEATYESGFVIDKFPISRPNLTFSTLTVSNMSPEDSSIYLCSVEYGAGGNTEAFFGQGTRLTVV.

This clonotype was detected many times. This chain links TRBV18 with TRBJ2-7, with 7 bases lining up with TRBD2. This CDR3 is built from 14 residues. Trimming cost V 2 bases and J 4 bases; bases outside gene matches: 5. Germline CDR1 is KGHSH and CDR2 is LQKENI. The CDR3 spells CASSPAGATYEQYF. The CDR3 DNA follows: TGTGCCAGCTCACCAGCGGGAGCGACTTACGAGCAGTACTTC.

This clonotype was seen a handful of times. This rearrangement joins TRBV27 to TRBJ2-1; 9 bases line up with TRBD1. The V segment lost 8 bases and the J segment 6 bases; nucleotides outside the gene matches: 5. CDR1 MNHEY and CDR2 SMNVEV come from the germline V gene (reference sequence). The CDR3 is 13 amino acids. CDR3 region: CASRDRDANEQFF. CDR3 coding DNA: TGTGCCAGCCGGGACAGGGATGCCAATGAGCAGTTCTTC.

This clonotype was observed at least ten times. The chain employs TRBV27 and TRBJ2-5; 7 bases are a match to TRBD1. The germline V gene encodes CDR1 MNHEY and CDR2 SMNVEV (reference sequence). The CDR3 is made up of 16 amino acids. The V and J ends lost 4 bases and 0 bases, in that order; junction bases with no gene match: 8. This CDR3 is CASSSFIQGNQETQYF. For the CDR3, the DNA is TGTGCCAGCAGTTCTTTTATACAGGGGAACCAAGAGACCCAGTACTTC.

Ten or more counts support this clonotype. The genes are TRBV7-8 and TRBJ2-2; D ambiguous. Looked up from germline, CDR1 is SGHVS and CDR2 is FQNEAQ. V was pared by 8 bases and J by 7 bases, with 20 bases between. This CDR3 comprises 15 residues. In DNA form, the CDR3 reads TGTGCCAGCTCGCCCCCCGAGAGTGTAGGCGGGGAGCTGTTTTTT. It yields the protein CASSPPESVGGELFF.

The sample holds a few counts of this clonotype. J is TRBJ2-3 and V is TRBV5-6, with TRBD1 as a possible D gene (5 bases). Germline CDR1 reads SGHDT; CDR2 reads YYEEEE. Trimming pared 1 base from V and 4 bases from J, leaving 13 bases between. CDR3 length: 15 amino acids. CDR3 nucleotide sequence: TGTGCCAGCAGCTTGTTAGGGCAGGGTCCAGATACGCAGTATTTT. It codes for CASSLLGQGPDTQYF. The variable domain in full, with the rest retrieved from reference TRBV5-6 and TRBJ2-3, is DAGVTQSPTHLIKTRGQQVTLRCSPKSGHDTVSWYQQALGQGPQFIFQYYEEEERQRGNFPDRFSGHQFPNYSSELNVNALLLGDSALYLCASSLLGQGPDTQYFGPGTRLTVL.

This rearrangement joins TRBV7-2 to TRBJ2-7; D perhaps matches TRBD1 (6 bases). From germline, CDR1 is SGHTA and CDR2 FQGNSA. V was cut by 3 bases and J by 3 bases, with 9 bases left in between. CDR3 size: 13 residues. The CDR3 is CASSFGQNYEQYF. The CDR3 nucleotides read TGTGCCAGCAGCTTCGGACAGAACTACGAGCAGTACTTC.

On this clonotype: A far larger clone is one base from this, pointing to a likely read error. V gene TRBV6-2 or TRBV6-3 combines with J gene TRBJ2-7; 7 bases agree with TRBD2. V lost 6 bases and J lost 7; bases outside the gene matches: 15. CDR1 and CDR2 (germline): MNHEY, SVGEGT. This CDR3 has 15 amino acids. Here the CDR3 reads CASSPSAGVPNEQYF. CDR3 DNA: TGTGCCAGCAGCCCTTCTGCGGGAGTACCCAATGAGCAGTACTTC.

This clonotype turned up a few times. The chain combines TRBV28 with TRBJ1-2, with TRBD1 matching over 10 bases. The germline CDR1 and CDR2 sequences are MDHEN and SYDVKM. V shed 8 bases and J 7 bases; nucleotides not matched to a gene: 13. The CDR3 sequence is 15 residues long. The CDR3 here is CASLNPGQGRAGYTF. In DNA form, the CDR3 reads TGTGCCAGCCTCAACCCGGGACAGGGGAGGGCTGGCTACACCTTC.

This clonotype was seen ten or more times. V and J are TRBV29-1 and TRBJ1-1; D ambiguous. The V gene lost 4 bases and the J gene lost 0 bases, with 9 bases spanning the gap. Germline CDR1 and CDR2: SQVTM and ANQGSEA. The CDR3 extends over 13 amino acids. The CDR3 reads CSVAAQMNTEAFF. CDR3 coding DNA: TGCAGCGTTGCTGCCCAGATGAACACTGAAGCTTTCTTT. Complete variable domain (other parts from reference TRBV29-1 and TRBJ1-1): SAVISQKPSRDICQRGTSLTIQCQVDSQVTMMFWYRQQPGQSLTLIATANQGSEATYESGFVIDKFPISRPNLTFSTLTVSNMSPEDSSIYLCSVAAQMNTEAFFGQGTRLTVV.

At least ten counts were recorded for this clonotype. The chain recombines TRBV12-3 or TRBV12-4 with TRBJ2-1; a weak D match, TRBD2 (5 bases). Deletions cut 6 bases from V and 5 bases from J, with 14 bases between. This CDR3 spans 14 amino acids. CDR3 sequence (DNA): TGTGCCAGCAGAAGCCTGGGAGCGGACAATGAGCAGTTCTTC. Translated: CASRSLGADNEQFF.

This clonotype was recorded many times. V and J are TRBV10-1 and TRBJ1-1, with D possibly being TRBD1 (5 bases). Trimming left V 3 bases short and J 5 bases short, with 16 bases between. The CDR3 has 15 residues. The germline V gene has CDR1 WNHNN and CDR2 SYGVQD (reference sequence). The CDR3 nucleotides are TGCGCCAGCAGTGATTACGCCCTGGGGGATACTGAAGCTTTCTTT. It yields the protein CASSDYALGDTEAFF.

This clonotype was recorded many times. The chain joins TRBV12-3 or TRBV12-4 to TRBJ1-1; perhaps TRBD1 as D (6 bases). V was pared by 5 bases and J by 3 bases, with 13 bases between. CDR3 length: 14 amino acids. The CDR3 sequence is CASSQGRGDTEAFF. The CDR3 DNA is TGTGCCAGCAGTCAGGGGAGGGGGGACACTGAAGCTTTCTTT.

This clonotype was counted many times. J is TRBJ2-7 and V is TRBV4-2; TRBD2 aligns across 9 bases. Trimming took 0 bases from V and 3 from J; bases not matched to a gene: 9. The CDR3 sequence is 17 residues long. CDR1 is LGHNA and CDR2 is YNFKEQ in the germline V gene. The CDR3 region is CASSQEASGTFFYEQYF. The CDR3 DNA follows: TGTGCCAGCAGCCAAGAAGCTAGCGGGACGTTCTTCTACGAGCAGTACTTC.

This clonotype was observed at least ten times. The chain uses TRBV20-1 and TRBJ2-3; D uncertain. Trimming cost V 6 bases and J 7 bases, with 20 bases left between them. This CDR3 spans 14 amino acids. The germline gives CDR1 DFQATT, CDR2 SNEGSKA (reference sequence). CDR3 loop: CSAPRTQQTNTQYF. The CDR3 bases are TGCAGTGCGCCCCGGACGCAGCAGACAAATACGCAGTATTTT.